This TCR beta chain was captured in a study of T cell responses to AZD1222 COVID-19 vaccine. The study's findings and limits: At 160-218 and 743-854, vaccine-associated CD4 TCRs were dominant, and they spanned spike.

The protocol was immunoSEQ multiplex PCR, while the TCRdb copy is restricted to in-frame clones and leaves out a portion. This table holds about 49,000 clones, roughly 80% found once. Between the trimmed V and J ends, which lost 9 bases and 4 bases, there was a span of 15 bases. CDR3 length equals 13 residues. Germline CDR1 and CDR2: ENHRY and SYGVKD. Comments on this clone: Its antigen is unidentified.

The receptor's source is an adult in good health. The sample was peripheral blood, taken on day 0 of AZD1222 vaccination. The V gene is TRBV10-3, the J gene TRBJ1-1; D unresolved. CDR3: CAIRILGSTEAFF. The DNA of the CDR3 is TGTGCCATAAGAATTTTAGGTAGCACTGAAGCTTTCTTT.